One sample yielded the 25 T cell receptor beta chains listed below, sequenced in a study of shared clonotypes between healthy human individuals. Data came from immunoSEQ multiplex PCR; TCRdb stores just in-frame clones and leaves some out. The table has some 1 million clones, about 75% seen once; the top ten hold approximately 1.3%. Sequencing was carried out using memory CD4+ T cells sorted from blood. Subset meaning: CD45RA-negative fraction. Every receptor here comes from a man aged 18-30 years in good health.

Note on this clone: The same CDR3 arises from other DNA sequences in this sample as well. The chain couples TRBV5-1 to TRBJ2-7, with 10 bases that match TRBD1. Trimming at V came to 2 bases and at J to 2 bases, leaving 1 base not matched to a gene. CDR3 length equals 14 residues. Per germline, CDR1 SGHRS and CDR2 YFSETQ. The CDR3 bases are TGCGCCAGCAGCTTTGACAGGGGGCCCTACGAGCAGTACTTC. This codes for CASSFDRGPYEQYF.

This clone came up a few times. The rearrangement joins TRBV28 to TRBJ1-2; D is unclear. Germline V CDR1 and CDR2: MDHEN, SYDVKM. Between the trimmed V and J ends, which lost 1 base and 4 bases, there was a span of 13 bases. CDR3 size: 15 residues. CDR3 residues: CASSLFMRLAYGYTF. The CDR3 DNA reads TGTGCCAGCAGTTTATTTATGCGACTAGCCTATGGCTACACCTTC.

Many counts were recorded for this clone. The rearrangement uses TRBV28 and TRBJ2-5; a weak D match, TRBD2 (5 bases). The germline CDR1 and CDR2 sequences are MDHEN and SYDVKM. The CDR3 length is 14 residues. The V and J ends lost 4 bases and 4 bases respectively, with 13 bases between them. CDR3 sequence: CASSSQRGRETQYF. The CDR3 DNA reads TGTGCCAGCAGTTCACAGCGAGGGAGAGAGACCCAGTACTTC.

This clone has only a few counts. The chain combines TRBV4-2 with TRBJ1-5; D possibly corresponds to TRBD1 (5 bases). This CDR3 is built from 15 residues. V lost 4 bases and J 0 bases, leaving 10 bases between the germline ends. The V gene's germline CDR1 is LGHNA and CDR2 YNFKEQ. CDR3 sequence reads: CASSPRQTSNQPQHF. The CDR3 DNA sequence: TGTGCCAGCAGCCCTCGACAGACTAGCAATCAGCCCCAGCATTTT.

This chain links TRBV13 with TRBJ2-1, with TRBD1 identical over 9 bases. Germline V gene data show CDR1 as PRHDT and CDR2 as FYEKMQ (reference sequence). The junction had 3 bases not matched to a gene; V was cut back by 4 bases and J by 2 bases. The CDR3 has 15 residues. The CDR3 nucleotides are TGTGCCAGCAGCTCGGGACAGGGCACCTACAATGAGCAGTTCTTC. It is translated as CASSSGQGTYNEQFF.

The chain combines TRBV5-4 with TRBJ2-4; no definite D call. The CDR3 totals 16 residues. Germline CDR1 and CDR2: SGHNT and YYREEE (reference sequence). Trimming left V 0 bases short and J 4 bases short, with 14 bases between. The CDR3 is CASSLGGNVPKNIQYF. In DNA form, the CDR3 reads TGTGCCAGCAGCTTGGGGGGTAACGTACCGAAAAACATTCAGTACTTC.

CDR3 nucleotide sequence: TGTGCCAGCAGCGTTAGGGGATTGTCCTACAATGAGCAGTTCTTC. Its translation: CASSVRGLSYNEQFF. The chain uses TRBV9 and TRBJ2-1; tentatively, D is TRBD1 (5 bases). Deletions cut 2 bases from V and 1 base from J, with 10 bases between. From germline, CDR1 is SGDLS and CDR2 YYNGEE. The CDR3 is 15 amino acids.

This clone was picked up one time. The chain has TRBV5-6 and TRBJ2-1; D call uncertain. This CDR3 contains 12 residues. The V and J ends lost 1 base and 10 bases respectively, with 9 bases between them. Germline V gene data show CDR1 as SGHDT and CDR2 as YYEEEE. CDR3 DNA: TGTGCCAGCAGCTTGTTGGGGTTCGAGCAGTTCTTC. Translation: CASSLLGFEQFF.

The chain employs TRBV6-5 and TRBJ1-2; TRBD1 is a possible D gene (6 bases). CDR1 and CDR2 from the germline V gene are MNHEY and SVGAGI. CDR3 length: 12 residues. Trimming shortened V by 6 bases and J by 8 bases, and 13 bases separated the two germline ends. The CDR3 nucleotides are TGTGCCAGCAGCCGAGACAGGCGCGGCTACACCTTC. Protein: CASSRDRRGYTF.

A word on this clone: Additional DNA sequences in this sample encode the identical CDR3. The J gene is TRBJ1-4, the V gene TRBV2; a possible D gene is TRBD1 (6 bases). Germline CDR1 SNHLY, CDR2 FYNNEI. V lost 4 bases and J lost 7, with 10 bases in between. The length of the CDR3 is 13 residues. In DNA form, the CDR3 reads TGTGCCAGCAGTGGGGGGGGCGGTGAAAAACTGTTTTTT. It yields the protein CASSGGGGEKLFF.

As regards this clone: The same CDR3 can be traced to other DNA sequences in this sample. The gene calls are TRBV6-1 and TRBJ2-5, with D unresolved. Trimming stripped 6 bases from V and 5 bases from J, with 7 bases between. Germline assignment: CDR1 MNHNS and CDR2 SASEGT. There are 11 residues in the CDR3. Here the CDR3 reads CASSPLETQYF. CDR3 coding DNA: TGTGCCAGCAGCCCACTGGAGACCCAGTACTTC.

V is TRBV27 and J is TRBJ2-1; 10 bases map to TRBD1. V was pared by 6 bases and J by 4 bases, with 6 bases of the junction left unmatched. Germline values: CDR1 MNHEY, CDR2 SMNVEV (reference sequence). The CDR3 is 15 amino acids. CDR3 sequence (DNA): TGTGCCAGCAGGACTGGGACAGGGGCGTACAATGAGCAGTTCTTC. This codes for CASRTGTGAYNEQFF.

This clone was observed a handful of times. The chain employs TRBV5-1 and TRBJ2-3, with 10 bases aligning to TRBD2. Germline V gene sequence: CDR1 SGHRS, CDR2 YFSETQ. Trimming at V came to 4 bases and at J to 1 base, leaving 6 bases not matched to a gene. This CDR3 has 16 residues. The CDR3 sequence is CASSQWTSGRTDTQYF. The CDR3 DNA sequence: TGCGCCAGCAGCCAATGGACTAGCGGACGCACAGATACGCAGTATTTT.

This chain links TRBV6-1 with TRBJ1-1; 7 bases agree with TRBD1. The CDR3 runs to 13 residues. CDR1 MNHNS and CDR2 SASEGT come from the germline V gene. Trimming cost V 6 bases and J 0 bases; bases outside gene matches: 1. In DNA form, the CDR3 reads TGTGCCAGCAGGACAGGGATGAACACTGAAGCTTTCTTT. Protein product: CASRTGMNTEAFF.

The V and J genes are TRBV2 and TRBJ2-1; TRBD1 matches 7 bases. This CDR3 comprises 13 residues. Germline CDR1 SNHLY, CDR2 FYNNEI. Losses at the gene ends were 7 bases for V and 10 bases for J; bases not matched to a gene: 10. CDR3 region: CASTRDRSNEQFF. CDR3 nucleotide sequence: TGTGCCAGCACCCGGGACAGAAGCAACGAGCAGTTCTTC.

As concerns this clone: The sample has other DNA sequences that encode this CDR3 too. The chain joins TRBV6-5 to TRBJ2-3; perhaps TRBD1 as D (6 bases). V was pared by 4 bases and J by 0 bases, with 8 bases between. Germline V gene sequence: CDR1 MNHEY, CDR2 SVGAGI. This CDR3 has 14 residues. For the CDR3, the DNA is TGTGCCAGCAGTTCAGGGGCCAGCACAGATACGCAGTATTTT. Translating gives CASSSGASTDTQYF.

The rearrangement uses TRBV6-6 and TRBJ2-6, with D perhaps TRBD1 or TRBD2 (7 bases each). The germline V gene has CDR1 MNHNY and CDR2 SVGAGI (reference sequence). The V end was cut by 4 bases, the J end by 1 base, with 11 bases between. The CDR3 sequence is 16 residues long. CDR3 amino acids: CASSSQGGSGANVLTF. The CDR3 nucleotides are TGTGCCAGCAGTTCCCAGGGGGGGTCTGGGGCCAACGTCCTGACTTTC.

V gene TRBV10-3 combines with J gene TRBJ2-7; perhaps TRBD2 as D (6 bases). Trimming removed 2 bases from V and 6 bases from J, with 11 bases in between. Germline CDR1 and CDR2: ENHRY and SYGVKD. This CDR3 comprises 13 residues. For the CDR3, the DNA is TGTGCCATCAGTGAGGGCATGGGGGGCGAGCAGTACTTC. Translated: CAISEGMGGEQYF.

The rearrangement uses TRBV6-1 and TRBJ1-2; tentative D call: TRBD1 (5 bases). Germline V CDR1 and CDR2: MNHNS, SASEGT. Between the trimmed V and J ends, which lost 6 bases and 3 bases, there was a span of 14 bases. The length of the CDR3 is 14 residues. The CDR3 DNA sequence: TGTGCCAGCAGGACCGACGGAGGGGACTATGGCTACACCTTC. Its protein is CASRTDGGDYGYTF.

The chain employs TRBV6-5 and TRBJ1-1, with 8 bases lining up with TRBD1. CDR1 MNHEY and CDR2 SVGAGI come from the germline V gene. Trimming took 6 bases from V and 1 from J; bases not matched to a gene: 4. The CDR3 runs to 14 residues. CDR3 bases: TGTGCCAGCAGGCCGGGACAGGCGAACACTGAAGCTTTCTTT. It translates to CASRPGQANTEAFF.

This clone has just one count. The J gene is TRBJ2-3, the V gene TRBV11-2; no clear D. V lost 1 base to trimming and J lost 5 bases, with 7 bases between them. This CDR3 has 13 amino acids. Germline CDR1 and CDR2: SGHAT and FQNNGV. The CDR3: CASSLAPRDTQYF. The CDR3 coding sequence is TGTGCCAGCAGCTTAGCCCCCAGAGATACGCAGTATTTT.

The rearrangement links TRBV5-1 to TRBJ1-2; D call uncertain. Germline V gene data show CDR1 as SGHRS and CDR2 as YFSETQ. The V end was cut by 0 bases, the J end by 3 bases, with 9 bases between. This CDR3 spans 14 amino acids. CDR3 DNA: TGCGCCAGCAGCTTGGGGGGTAGCGACTATGGCTACACCTTC. This sequence encodes CASSLGGSDYGYTF.

CDR3 bases: TGTGCCAGCAGTGACGGGGCTGGGGGGTACACTGAAGCTTTCTTT. It codes for CASSDGAGGYTEAFF. V gene TRBV2 combines with J gene TRBJ1-1, with D perhaps matching TRBD1 (5 bases). From germline, CDR1 is SNHLY and CDR2 FYNNEI. The CDR3 totals 15 residues. The ends were cut back, 3 bases at V and 3 bases at J, with 14 bases in the middle.

This chain connects TRBV7-2 to TRBJ1-1, with TRBD1 matching over 7 bases. J was trimmed by 1 base and V by 4 bases; bases with no gene match: 3. Germline V CDR1 and CDR2: SGHTA, FQGNSA. The CDR3 spans 14 residues. CDR3 coding DNA: TGTGCCAGCAGCTCGGGACAGCCGAACACTGAAGCTTTCTTT. Translation gives CASSSGQPNTEAFF.

This clone is medium-sized. The sample contains more than one DNA sequence encoding this CDR3. This rearrangement joins TRBV5-6 to TRBJ2-1; 8 positions match TRBD1. Germline CDR1 is SGHDT and CDR2 is YYEEEE. The CDR3 has 15 amino acids. The trim removed 1 base at V and 8 bases at J, leaving 8 bases unmatched. DNA of the CDR3: TGTGCCAGCAGCTTGCCCGGACAGGGTAGGGATGAGCAGTTCTTC. Translating gives CASSLPGQGRDEQFF.